A selection of T cell receptor beta chains follows, all from one sample in a study of vaccination and CD4 T cells after COVID-19. TCRdb itself ran the PCR reads through MiXCR, one entry per CDR3 protein. The data hold roughly 8,000 distinct CDR3 sequences, with less than 85% observed a single time. Their recognized antigens are unknown. The sequenced material came from CD4+ T cells from blood, cultured in vitro. The receptors shown here come from a human donor who had recovered from COVID-19. Each CDR3 is given with its conserved first and last residue. D genes are given only for firm matches. Size is stated for part of the rows, as once, few or many counts, or as a class when the clone is expanded.

d_gene	v_gene	abundance	j_gene	CDR3aa	CDR3nt
TRBD2	TRBV30	.	TRBJ2-3	CAWSVFSGGASDTQYF	TGTGCCTGGAGTGTATTTAGCGGGGGGGCGTCAGATACGCAGTATTTT
.	TRBV7-9	.	TRBJ1-1	CASSFDTVNTEAFF	TGTGCCAGCAGCTTCGACACCGTGAACACTGAAGCTTTCTTT
.	TRBV6-5	.	TRBJ2-2	CASSYIEKHGELFF	TGTGCCAGCAGTTATATCGAGAAGCACGGGGAGCTGTTTTTT
.	TRBV7-2	.	TRBJ1-1	CASSSRGALNTEAFF	TGTGCCAGCAGCTCCCGGGGGGCTTTGAACACTGAAGCTTTCTTT
.	TRBV15	once	TRBJ2-7	CATSRLGYEQYF	TGTGCCACCAGCAGACTGGGCTACGAGCAGTACTTC
.	TRBV20-1	.	TRBJ1-5	CSAWDIGGQPQHF	TGCAGTGCTTGGGACATCGGGGGTCAGCCCCAGCATTTT
.	TRBV7-6	.	TRBJ2-6	CASSLADSGANVLTF	TGTGCCAGCAGCTTAGCAGATTCTGGGGCCAACGTCCTGACTTTC
.	TRBV19	.	TRBJ1-5	CASSISVQPQHF	TGTGCCAGTAGTATCAGTGTTCAGCCCCAGCATTTT
TRBD1	TRBV19	few	TRBJ1-2	CASSRDRSYGYTF	TGTGCCAGTAGTAGGGACAGGTCCTATGGCTACACCTTC
TRBD1	TRBV6-1	.	TRBJ2-3	CASRPYTGALSTDTQYF	TGTGCCAGCAGGCCGTATACAGGGGCCCTTAGCACAGATACGCAGTATTTT
.	TRBV7-9	.	TRBJ1-5	CASSLVTTDQPQHF	TGTGCCAGCAGCTTAGTAACGACTGATCAGCCCCAGCATTTT
.	TRBV12-3/TRBV12-4	.	TRBJ1-5	CASSLRSGSNQPQHF	TGTGCCAGCAGTTTACGGTCAGGGAGTAATCAGCCCCAGCATTTT
.	TRBV10-3	.	TRBJ1-5	CAISEHPGAGQPQHF	TGTGCCATCAGTGAGCACCCAGGGGCAGGTCAGCCCCAGCATTTT
TRBD1	TRBV15	.	TRBJ1-4	CATSTRTGAVGWTNEKLFF	TGTGCCACCAGCACTAGGACAGGGGCTGTAGGGTGGACTAATGAAAAACTGTTTTTT
.	TRBV2	few	TRBJ2-5	CASSQTVVQETQYF	TGTGCCAGCAGTCAGACAGTAGTCCAAGAGACCCAGTACTTC
.	TRBV20-1	.	TRBJ2-3	CSARLDRGTDTQYF	TGCAGTGCTAGACTGGATAGGGGTACAGATACGCAGTATTTT
TRBD2	TRBV6-5	.	TRBJ2-2	CASSYGLANTGELFF	TGTGCCAGCAGTTACGGACTAGCGAACACCGGGGAGCTGTTTTTT
TRBD1	TRBV20-1	few	TRBJ1-1	CRGQEPNTEAFF	TGCAGGGGACAGGAGCCGAACACTGAAGCTTTCTTT
.	TRBV24-1	.	TRBJ1-1	CATSDSLEGVMNTEAFF	TGTGCCACCAGTGATTCCCTAGAGGGGGTCATGAACACTGAAGCTTTCTTT
.	TRBV20-1	.	TRBJ2-1	CSARDPRGPGEQFF	TGCAGTGCTAGAGATCCGCGGGGCCCAGGTGAGCAGTTCTTC
.	TRBV10-3	.	TRBJ2-7	CAISESVQGGLEQYF	TGTGCCATCAGTGAGTCGGTTCAGGGGGGTCTCGAGCAGTACTTC
.	TRBV12-3/TRBV12-4	.	TRBJ1-5	CASSLAQDQPQHF	TGTGCCAGCAGTTTAGCGCAGGATCAGCCCCAGCATTTT
.	TRBV30	.	TRBJ1-6	CAWSVGGGYNSPLHF	TGTGCCTGGAGTGTCGGGGGGGGTTATAATTCACCCCTCCACTTT
TRBD1	TRBV28	.	TRBJ1-2	CASSRRQGTDGYTF	TGTGCCAGCAGTCGTCGACAGGGGACGGATGGCTACACCTTC
.	TRBV20-1	.	TRBJ1-6	CSARVLLGSSYNSPLHF	TGCAGTGCTAGAGTTTTATTGGGAAGCTCCTATAATTCACCCCTCCACTTT
TRBD1	TRBV6-1	.	TRBJ1-1	CASSWDRSNTEAFF	TGTGCCAGCAGCTGGGACAGATCGAACACTGAAGCTTTCTTT
TRBD1	TRBV7-8	.	TRBJ2-2	CASSPRRQGGELFF	TGTGCCAGCAGCCCCCGCCGACAGGGCGGGGAGCTGTTTTTT
.	TRBV30	once	TRBJ2-1	CAWSALGESYNEQFF	TGTGCCTGGAGTGCCCTAGGGGAATCCTACAATGAGCAGTTCTTC
.	TRBV7-2	.	TRBJ2-3	CASSVTVMGASTDTQYF	TGTGCCAGCAGCGTTACTGTTATGGGGGCGAGCACAGATACGCAGTATTTT
TRBD1	TRBV6-1	few	TRBJ2-7	CASGQGVTYEQYF	TGTGCCAGCGGACAGGGGGTTACCTACGAGCAGTACTTC
TRBD1	TRBV20-1	once	TRBJ1-2	CSAPGTGGRYGYTF	TGCAGTGCTCCGGGAACAGGGGGTCGCTATGGCTACACCTTC
.	TRBV11-1	.	TRBJ2-1	CASSSDSNEQFF	TGTGCCAGCAGTTCCGACAGTAATGAGCAGTTCTTC
.	TRBV25-1	.	TRBJ2-7	CASSLNVGGEQYF	TGTGCCAGCAGTTTGAATGTTGGGGGGGAGCAGTACTTC
.	TRBV27	.	TRBJ1-2	CASSTLTGNYGYTF	TGTGCCAGCAGTACCCTTACAGGGAACTATGGCTACACCTTC
.	TRBV19	.	TRBJ1-2	CASSGGARYGYTF	TGTGCCAGTTCAGGTGGTGCAAGGTATGGCTACACCTTC
.	TRBV6-1	.	TRBJ1-5	CASRRGFPNQPQHF	TGTGCCAGCAGAAGGGGATTCCCGAACCAGCCCCAGCATTTT
.	TRBV10-3	.	TRBJ1-5	CAISGVAGGPQHF	TGTGCCATCAGTGGCGTTGCTGGAGGGCCCCAGCATTTT
.	TRBV7-2	.	TRBJ1-3	CASSFASRGSGNTIYF	TGTGCCAGCAGCTTTGCTTCCCGGGGCTCTGGAAACACCATATATTTT
.	TRBV7-9	.	TRBJ2-2	CASSLAGANTGELFF	TGTGCCAGCAGCTTAGCAGGGGCGAACACCGGGGAGCTGTTTTTT
.	TRBV27	.	TRBJ1-2	CASSLAPGPNYGYTF	TGTGCCAGCAGTTTGGCCCCAGGTCCTAACTATGGCTACACCTTC